This T cell receptor (beta chain) was observed in a study of T cell responses to AZD1222 COVID-19 vaccine (dated by TCRdb to the early 2020s). With respect to the entire study: A total of under 250 trial participants underwent TCR sequencing, of whom about 200 had received two doses of AZD1222 and roughly 26 had received two doses of the MenACWY control vaccine. Trial participants were enrolled by age into subgroups of 18-55, 56-69 and 70-plus years, and roughly 160, 29 and 62 TCR-sequenced participants, respectively, were included in these subgroups.

V and J lose 2 bases and 4 bases, and a span of 8 bases separates them. Including the terminal cysteine and phenylalanine, the CDR3 comprises 14 residues. Only CDR3 DNA is held: 42 bases, read in frame from base 1. CDR1 and CDR2 were assigned from the germline V gene as MNHEY and SVGAGI. General findings and caveats noted by the study authors: Conclusions about previously exposed vaccinees are limited, since just six AZD1222 recipients were seropositive for SARS-CoV-2 at baseline. Participants were mostly white British, with more females than males. The authors suggested clonal diversity may have been underestimated. Because no day 14 peak-response samples were available, the repertoires could be characterized only after the peak T cell response. CD4 TCRs associated with the vaccine covered the entire spike protein, and the dominant responses were in regions 160-218 and 743-854. In the small 56-69-year group, the increase in depth fell short of significance, most likely because of low power. Spike-specific TCR breadth and depth rose significantly after two AZD1222 doses compared with day 0 and with MenACWY recipients. Nearly half of unique spike-specific TCRs reportedly recognized epitopes outside regions mutated in the B.1.351 and B.1.1.7 variants.

The CDR3 regions of human TCRbeta chains were subjected to immunosequencing. The source study handled its data this way. TCRs in the repertoires were matched against a reference library of SARS-CoV-2-specific TCRs that had been generated with the MIRA antigen-specificity platform. Breadth meant the fraction of unique TCRs that were SARS-CoV-2-associated, whereas depth meant the fraction of total T cells that were SARS-CoV-2-associated. Using the MIRA data, each spike-specific TCR was assigned both to the spike region to which the TCR was reactive and to a CD4 or CD8 class. Log10-transformed breadth and depth values were compared by one-way ANOVA with Sidak's multiple comparisons tests. Not all clones reach the TCRdb copy of this immuneACCESS table, which keeps in-frame sequences only. Checked studies attribute under half of the gap to unresolved V genes and leave the rest unexplained. Clone size and V and J calls were adopted from that table, with D and trimming inferred from the DNA. This sample gives some 200,000 clones in total; approximately 94% of them show up just once. The ten biggest clones cover over 1.5% of the sample.

With respect to this clone: Which antigen it targets is not known. Per-base qualities were not stored, and no clone one base away is much larger.

Interpreted using the paper, the time point label stands for: about 28 days (+/-7) after the second vaccine dose. This specimen's treatment or condition label, interpreted: meningococcal conjugate vaccine given as trial control. The vaccinee samples were drawn from two UK trials, COV001 and COV002, one of which was a single-blind randomized controlled phase 2/3 trial testing AZD1222 (ChAdOx1 nCoV-19) in healthy adults. For TCRbeta chain sequencing, PBMC samples from trial participants were taken at day 0 and at day 28 after the second dose. The chain couples TRBV6-5 to TRBJ2-2; the D segment might be TRBD1 or TRBD2, since each matches 5 bases. The sequence was collected from an adult who received the MenACWY meningococcal vaccine as a control. Material: peripheral blood, obtained 28 days after the second dose of the MenACWY control vaccine. The nucleotides read TGTGCCAGCAGTTACGGGGACCCCACCGGGGAGCTGTTTTTT. The translation is CASSYGDPTGELFF.